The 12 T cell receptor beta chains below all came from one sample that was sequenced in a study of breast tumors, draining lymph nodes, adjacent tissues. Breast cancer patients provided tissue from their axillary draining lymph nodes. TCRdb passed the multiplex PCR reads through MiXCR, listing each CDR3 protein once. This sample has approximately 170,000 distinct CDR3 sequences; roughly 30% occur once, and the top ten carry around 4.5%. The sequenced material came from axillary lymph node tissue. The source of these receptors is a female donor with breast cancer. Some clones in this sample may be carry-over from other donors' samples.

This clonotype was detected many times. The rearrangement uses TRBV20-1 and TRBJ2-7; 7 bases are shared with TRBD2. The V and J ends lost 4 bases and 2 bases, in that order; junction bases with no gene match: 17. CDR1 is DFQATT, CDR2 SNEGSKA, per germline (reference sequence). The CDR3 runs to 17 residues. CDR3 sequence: CSANPLTTSPLPYEQYF. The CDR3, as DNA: TGCAGTGCTAACCCTCTAACGACTAGCCCCTTACCCTACGAGCAGTACTTC.

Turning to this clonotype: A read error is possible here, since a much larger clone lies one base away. The CDR3 DNA reads TGTGCCATGTCCCTGATGGGGGGTACCTATGGCTACACCTTC. This codes for CAMSLMGGTYGYTF. This chain connects TRBV11-2 to TRBJ1-2; D may be TRBD1 (5 bases). V was cut by 10 bases and J by 4 bases, with 19 bases left in between. Germline lookup yields CDR1 SGHAT and CDR2 FQNNGV. The CDR3 totals 14 residues.

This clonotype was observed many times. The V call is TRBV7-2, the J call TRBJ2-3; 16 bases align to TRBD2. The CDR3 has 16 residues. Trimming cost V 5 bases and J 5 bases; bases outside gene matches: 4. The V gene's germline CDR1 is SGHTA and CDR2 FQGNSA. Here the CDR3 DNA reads TGTGCCAGCAGCGTCGGGACTAGCGGGAGGGGAGATACGCAGTATTTT. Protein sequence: CASSVGTSGRGDTQYF.

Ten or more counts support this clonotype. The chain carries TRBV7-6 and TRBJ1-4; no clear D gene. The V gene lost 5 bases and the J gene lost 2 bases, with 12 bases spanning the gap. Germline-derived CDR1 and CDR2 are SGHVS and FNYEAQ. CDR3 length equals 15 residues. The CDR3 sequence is CASSPRTGTNEKLFF. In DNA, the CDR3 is TGTGCCAGCAGCCCCCGTACGGGGACTAATGAAAAACTGTTTTTT.

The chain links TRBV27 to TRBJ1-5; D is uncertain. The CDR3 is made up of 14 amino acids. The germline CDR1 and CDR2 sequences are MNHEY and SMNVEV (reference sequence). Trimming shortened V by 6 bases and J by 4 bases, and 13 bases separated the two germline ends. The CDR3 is CASRGLVANQPQHF. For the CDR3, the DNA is TGTGCCAGCAGAGGGTTGGTCGCGAATCAGCCCCAGCATTTT.

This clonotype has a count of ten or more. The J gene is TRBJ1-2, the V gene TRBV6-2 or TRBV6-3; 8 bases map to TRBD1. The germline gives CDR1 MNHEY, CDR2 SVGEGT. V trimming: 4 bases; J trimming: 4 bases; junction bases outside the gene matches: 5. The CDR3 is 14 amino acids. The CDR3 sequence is CASSSQGESYGYTF. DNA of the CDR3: TGTGCCAGCAGTTCACAGGGGGAATCCTATGGCTACACCTTC.

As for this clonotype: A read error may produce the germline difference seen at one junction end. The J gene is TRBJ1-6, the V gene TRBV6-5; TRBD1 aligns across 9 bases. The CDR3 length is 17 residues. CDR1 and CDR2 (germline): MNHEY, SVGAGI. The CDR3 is CASSHSGQGNYNSPLHF. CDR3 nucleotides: TGTGCCAGCAGTCACTCCGGACAGGGGAACTATAATTCACCCCTCCACTTT.

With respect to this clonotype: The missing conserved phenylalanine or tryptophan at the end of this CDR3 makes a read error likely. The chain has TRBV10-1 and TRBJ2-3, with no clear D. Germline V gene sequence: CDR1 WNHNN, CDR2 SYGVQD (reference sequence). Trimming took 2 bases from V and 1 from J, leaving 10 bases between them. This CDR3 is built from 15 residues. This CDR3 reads CASSEPAEGTDTQYS. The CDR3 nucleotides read TGCGCCAGCAGTGAGCCAGCCGAAGGCACAGATACGCAGTATTCT.

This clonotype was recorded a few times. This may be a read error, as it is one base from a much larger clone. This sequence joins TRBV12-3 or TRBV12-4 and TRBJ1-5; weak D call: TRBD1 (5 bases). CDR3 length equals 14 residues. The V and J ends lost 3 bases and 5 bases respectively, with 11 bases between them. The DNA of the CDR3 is TGTGCCAGCAGTTTCGGGGCACGATATCAGCCCCAGCATTTT. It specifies CASSFGARYQPQHF.

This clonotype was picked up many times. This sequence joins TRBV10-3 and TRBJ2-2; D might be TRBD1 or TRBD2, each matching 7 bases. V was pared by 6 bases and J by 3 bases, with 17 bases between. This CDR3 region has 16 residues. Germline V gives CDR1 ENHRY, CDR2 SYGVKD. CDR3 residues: CAISPGRGRHTGELFF. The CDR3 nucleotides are TGTGCCATCAGCCCAGGGAGGGGGCGCCACACCGGGGAGCTGTTTTTT.

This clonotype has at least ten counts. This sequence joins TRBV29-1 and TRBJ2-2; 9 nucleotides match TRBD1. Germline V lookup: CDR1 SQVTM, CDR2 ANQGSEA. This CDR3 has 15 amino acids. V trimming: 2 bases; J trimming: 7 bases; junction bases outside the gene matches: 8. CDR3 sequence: CSVESPTGGIGELFF. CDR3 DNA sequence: TGCAGCGTTGAATCGCCGACAGGGGGAATCGGGGAGCTGTTTTTT.

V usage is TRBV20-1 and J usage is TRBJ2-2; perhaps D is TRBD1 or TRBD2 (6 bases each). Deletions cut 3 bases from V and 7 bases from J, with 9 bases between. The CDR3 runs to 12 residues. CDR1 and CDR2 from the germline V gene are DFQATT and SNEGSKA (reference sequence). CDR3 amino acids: CSARGGSGELFF. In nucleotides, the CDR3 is TGCAGTGCTAGGGGGGGCAGCGGGGAGCTGTTTTTT.